The 22 T cell receptor beta chains presented below share a single source sample, sequenced in a study of CD8 T cells in ankylosing spondylitis. TCRdb reprocessed the 5' RACE reads with MiXCR, giving one entry per CDR3 protein. The table records some 70,000 distinct CDR3 sequences, less than 6% of them present only once. Sequenced sample: blood, either unsorted or a sorted T cell fraction (not recorded which). These receptors were collected from a male donor with ankylosing spondylitis or in good health (not recorded which).

This clonotype was picked up a small number of times. The rearrangement links TRBV7-9 to TRBJ1-1; D may be TRBD1 (5 bases). Germline V gene sequence: CDR1 SEHNR, CDR2 FQNEAQ (reference sequence). V shed 0 bases and J shed 8 bases, with 13 bases lying between them. This CDR3 is 14 amino acids long. CDR3 region: CASSLAGQGREAFF. CDR3 DNA sequence: TGTGCCAGCAGCTTAGCAGGGCAGGGCCGCGAAGCTTTCTTT.

The gene calls are TRBV7-2 and TRBJ2-1, with TRBD2 identical over 7 bases. The CDR3 is 16 residues long. Losses at the gene ends were 5 bases for V and 6 bases for J; bases not matched to a gene: 13. Germline V lookup: CDR1 SGHTA, CDR2 FQGNSA. The CDR3 sequence is CASSTTGTILFNEQFF. Here the CDR3 DNA reads TGTGCCAGCAGCACAACCGGGACTATTTTGTTCAATGAGCAGTTCTTC.

At least ten counts were recorded for this clonotype. The chain links TRBV5-6 to TRBJ2-2; no definite D call. Per germline, CDR1 SGHDT and CDR2 YYEEEE. The CDR3 length is 16 residues. V shed 4 bases and J shed 2 bases, with 15 bases lying between them. CDR3 sequence: CASSPPVGLNTGELFF. In DNA form, the CDR3 reads TGTGCCAGCAGCCCGCCAGTGGGATTAAACACCGGGGAGCTGTTTTTT.

This chain's CDR3 is CASSLEAAGGRDTQYF. The CDR3, as DNA: TGTGCCAGCAGCTTAGAGGCAGCGGGGGGGAGAGATACGCAGTATTTT. This rearrangement joins TRBV7-2 to TRBJ2-3; 10 bases agree with TRBD2. Germline values: CDR1 SGHTA, CDR2 FQGNSA. The ends lost 1 base at V and 5 bases at J; junction bases unmatched: 6. The CDR3 loop spans 16 amino acids.

This clonotype has at least ten counts. The chain combines TRBV9 with TRBJ2-4, with TRBD1 matching over 7 bases. Trimming cost V 7 bases and J 16 bases; bases outside gene matches: 14. The CDR3 contains 12 residues. Germline CDR1 reads SGDLS; CDR2 reads YYNGEE. CDR3 protein: CASGDSHSRIYF. Written as DNA, the CDR3 is TGTGCCAGCGGGGACAGTCATTCACGCATTTACTTC.

This clonotype has ten or more counts. The V gene is TRBV4-1, the J gene TRBJ1-6; 9 bases map to TRBD1. Germline assignment: CDR1 MGHRA and CDR2 YSYEKL. J was trimmed by 9 bases and V by 5 bases; bases with no gene match: 8. CDR3 length: 15 amino acids. The CDR3 sequence: CASSSGQGLGSPLHF. As DNA, the CDR3 is TGCGCCAGCAGCTCCGGACAGGGGTTGGGTTCACCCCTCCACTTT.

At least ten counts were recorded for this clonotype. V is TRBV7-3 and J is TRBJ1-1; no definite D call. The germline V gene encodes CDR1 SGHTA and CDR2 FQGTGA. This CDR3 region has 15 residues. Deletions cut 4 bases from V and 4 bases from J, with 16 bases between. This chain's CDR3 is CASSSIPGGSTEAFF. In DNA, the CDR3 is TGTGCCAGCAGCTCAATCCCAGGCGGATCCACTGAAGCTTTCTTT. Looking up the rest from reference TRBV7-3 and TRBJ1-1 gives the full variable domain: GAGVSQTPSNKVTEKGKYVELRCDPISGHTALYWYRQSLGQGPEFLIYFQGTGAADDSGLPNDRFFAVRPEGSVSTLKIQRTERGDSAVYLCASSSIPGGSTEAFFGQGTRLTVV.

This clonotype was recorded many times. This rearrangement joins TRBV5-1 to TRBJ2-3; D is undetermined. This CDR3 region has 14 residues. V shed 3 bases and J shed 6 bases, with 14 bases lying between them. Germline CDR1 SGHRS, CDR2 YFSETQ. The CDR3 spells CASSYLTGLDTQYF. As DNA, the CDR3 is TGCGCCAGCAGCTACCTCACTGGGTTGGATACGCAGTATTTT.

Many counts were recorded for this clonotype. This chain uses TRBV9 with TRBJ2-3; D possibly uses TRBD1 or TRBD2 (5 bases each). This CDR3 comprises 14 residues. Trimming removed 4 bases at V and 0 bases at J, with 9 bases between. The germline CDR1 and CDR2 sequences are SGDLS and YYNGEE. This chain's CDR3 is CASSYRDSTDTQYF. In DNA, the CDR3 is TGTGCCAGCAGCTACCGGGACAGCACAGATACGCAGTATTTT. Based on the CDR3 plus reference TRBV9 and TRBJ2-3, the full variable domain is DSGVTQTPKHLITATGQRVTLRCSPRSGDLSVYWYQQSLDQGLQFLIQYYNGEERAKGNILERFSAQQFPDLHSELNLSSLELGDSALYFCASSYRDSTDTQYFGPGTRLTVL.

This clonotype was recorded many times. The chain combines TRBV15 with TRBJ2-7, with a tentative D call TRBD2 (5 bases). The V and J ends lost 0 bases and 1 base respectively, with 7 bases between them. The germline gives CDR1 LNHNV, CDR2 YYDKDF (reference sequence). The CDR3 covers 14 residues. CDR3 amino acids: CATSREGLSYEQYF. Written as DNA, the CDR3 is TGTGCCACCAGCAGAGAAGGACTGTCCTACGAGCAGTACTTC.

By proportion, this clonotype is medium-sized (0.01 to 0.1%). The chain joins TRBV3-1 to TRBJ1-5; 11 nucleotides match TRBD1. The ends lost 4 bases at V and 3 bases at J; junction bases unmatched: 11. The V gene's germline CDR1 is LGHDT and CDR2 YNNKEL (reference sequence). CDR3 length: 18 residues. CDR3 sequence reads: CASSLLAWTGGNNQPQHF. The CDR3 coding sequence is TGTGCCAGCAGCCTACTCGCATGGACAGGGGGCAACAATCAGCCCCAGCATTTT.

In its sample, this clonotype was seen many times. The chain joins TRBV20-1 to TRBJ2-7; 9 bases fit TRBD1. Germline CDR1 DFQATT, CDR2 SNEGSKA (reference sequence). The CDR3 runs to 12 residues. After removal of 3 bases from V and 7 bases from J, the junction contained 4 bases not matched to a gene. The CDR3 sequence is CSASTGGMEQYF. The CDR3 bases are TGCAGTGCTAGTACAGGGGGCATGGAGCAGTACTTC.

This clonotype was seen many times. V gene TRBV29-1 combines with J gene TRBJ2-5, with unresolved D. The length of the CDR3 is 12 residues. CDR1 is SQVTM, CDR2 ANQGSEA, per germline. The ends were cut back, 6 bases at V and 2 bases at J, with 10 bases in the middle. DNA for the CDR3: TGCAGCGTCCTCTATAGTCAAGAGACCCAGTACTTC. It codes for CSVLYSQETQYF. The full variable domain, rest sourced from reference TRBV29-1 and TRBJ2-5, is SAVISQKPSRDICQRGTSLTIQCQVDSQVTMMFWYRQQPGQSLTLIATANQGSEATYESGFVIDKFPISRPNLTFSTLTVSNMSPEDSSIYLCSVLYSQETQYFGPGTRLLVL.

The table lists this clonotype with many counts. The gene calls are TRBV30 and TRBJ1-4; D unclear. The CDR3 runs to 13 residues. Germline V gives CDR1 GTSNPN, CDR2 SVGIG (reference sequence). V lost 4 bases and J 8 bases, leaving 14 bases between the germline ends. The CDR3 DNA reads TGTGCCTGGACCGGACCTTCAAGAGAAAAACTGTTTTTT. Residues: CAWTGPSREKLFF.

This clonotype was seen ten or more times. The chain joins TRBV5-1 to TRBJ2-2; 7 nucleotides agree with TRBD2. Germline V gives CDR1 SGHRS, CDR2 YFSETQ. The CDR3 covers 16 residues. The V and J ends lost 4 bases and 6 bases, in that order; junction bases with no gene match: 12. CDR3: CASSRATSAEAGELFF. In DNA form, the CDR3 reads TGCGCCAGCAGCCGAGCTACTAGCGCAGAAGCCGGGGAGCTGTTTTTT.

This clonotype was seen repeatedly, ten times or more. The V call is TRBV29-1, the J call TRBJ2-1, with 11 positions matching TRBD2. The trim removed 5 bases at V and 9 bases at J, leaving 9 bases unmatched. The CDR3 contains 14 residues. CDR1 SQVTM and CDR2 ANQGSEA come from the germline V gene. The CDR3 nucleotides are TGCAGCGTTTTAGCACTAGCGGGGGTTTCTGAGCAGTTCTTC. Its protein is CSVLALAGVSEQFF.

This clonotype has a count of ten or more. The CDR3 spells CSASFRGGAQETQYF. The DNA of the CDR3 is TGCAGTGCTAGTTTCCGCGGGGGGGCCCAAGAGACCCAGTACTTC. This chain joins TRBV20-1 and TRBJ2-5, with 9 bases matching TRBD2. The CDR3 totals 15 residues. V lost 3 bases and J lost 1; bases outside the gene matches: 6. Germline assignment: CDR1 DFQATT and CDR2 SNEGSKA (reference sequence).

This chain connects TRBV7-9 to TRBJ1-2; D not certain. The CDR3 runs 14 residues. CDR1 SEHNR and CDR2 FQNEAQ come from the germline V gene (reference sequence). V was trimmed by 0 bases and J by 2 bases, leaving 7 bases between them. CDR3 residues: CASSLAGVNYGYTF. The CDR3 bases are TGTGCCAGCAGCTTAGCCGGGGTAAACTATGGCTACACCTTC.

This chain connects TRBV30 to TRBJ2-6; D gene unclear. Germline CDR1 is GTSNPN and CDR2 is SVGIG (reference sequence). CDR3 length equals 13 residues. The V gene lost 5 bases and the J gene lost 2 bases, with 7 bases spanning the gap. The CDR3 sequence is CAWFSTGANVLTF. The CDR3 region has the DNA TGTGCCTGGTTCTCCACTGGGGCCAACGTCCTGACTTTC.

This clonotype was seen many times. This chain joins TRBV5-6 and TRBJ1-2; D unresolved. The CDR3 has 12 amino acids. V was cut by 3 bases and J by 7 bases, with 10 bases left in between. The V gene's germline CDR1 is SGHDT and CDR2 YYEEEE. CDR3 loop: CASSSTFFGYTF. CDR3 bases: TGTGCCAGCAGCTCAACTTTTTTTGGCTACACCTTC.

This clonotype was observed many times. CDR3 in amino acids: CASSQTGVQGYTF. As DNA, the CDR3 is TGTGCCAGCAGTCAAACAGGGGTCCAAGGCTACACCTTC. V gene TRBV27 combines with J gene TRBJ1-2; TRBD1 aligns across 7 bases. This CDR3 is built from 13 residues. Trimming took 5 bases from V and 8 from J; bases not matched to a gene: 8. CDR1 is MNHEY, CDR2 SMNVEV, per germline (reference sequence).

This clonotype showed up many times. V gene TRBV5-4 combines with J gene TRBJ2-2; TRBD1 matches 8 bases. Germline assignment: CDR1 SGHNT and CDR2 YYREEE (reference sequence). The junction had 10 bases not matched to a gene; V was cut back by 4 bases and J by 5 bases. This CDR3 has 16 residues. CDR3 sequence (DNA): TGTGCCAGCAGCGAGGGACAGGCGGTGAATACCGGGGAGCTGTTTTTT. Amino acids: CASSEGQAVNTGELFF.